Shown below are 25 T cell receptor beta chains from a single sample sequenced in a study of radiotherapy plus CTLA-4 blockade in lung cancer. Data came from immunoSEQ multiplex PCR; TCRdb stores just in-frame clones and leaves some out. The sample records about 48,000 clones, approximately 86% being singletons. The starting material was peripheral blood, obtained from a patient treated with radiotherapy plus ipilimumab. All receptors come from a human donor with non-small cell lung cancer that progressed on radiotherapy plus ipilimumab. Some clones in this sample may be carry-over from other donors' samples.

The chain links TRBV9 to TRBJ2-1; 8 nucleotides align to TRBD1. The CDR3 covers 16 residues. V lost 3 bases to trimming and J lost 5 bases; unmatched junction nucleotides: 10. Germline V lookup: CDR1 SGDLS, CDR2 YYNGEE. CDR3 in amino acids: CASSDLRDRSNNEQFF. CDR3 bases: TGTGCCAGCAGCGACCTCCGGGACAGGAGTAACAATGAGCAGTTCTTC. Combining the CDR3 with reference TRBV9 and TRBJ2-1 gives the whole variable domain DSGVTQTPKHLITATGQRVTLRCSPRSGDLSVYWYQQSLDQGLQFLIQYYNGEERAKGNILERFSAQQFPDLHSELNLSSLELGDSALYFCASSDLRDRSNNEQFFGPGTRLTVL.

This chain uses TRBV7-3 with TRBJ2-2; 8 bases match TRBD2. Germline V gene sequence: CDR1 SGHTA, CDR2 FQGTGA. The V gene end was trimmed by 5 bases and the J gene end by 4 bases; junction bases not matched to a gene: 3. The CDR3 length is 14 residues. The CDR3 nucleotides read TGTGCCAGCAGCCCGGCGGGGGGCACCGGGGAGCTGTTTTTT. It yields the protein CASSPAGGTGELFF.

The chain couples TRBV20-1 to TRBJ1-6; D unresolved. Germline assignment: CDR1 DFQATT and CDR2 SNEGSKA (reference sequence). The V and J ends lost 2 bases and 16 bases respectively, with 12 bases between them. CDR3 length: 11 residues. The CDR3 sequence is CSARRSGLLHF. Here the CDR3 DNA reads TGCAGTGCTAGACGGTCAGGCCTACTCCACTTT.

Comment on this clone: The junction shows a germline mismatch at one end, possibly a read error. The V and J genes are TRBV5-1 and TRBJ1-1; D perhaps matches TRBD1 (6 bases). The CDR3 runs to 14 residues. Germline V CDR1 and CDR2: SGHRS, YFSETQ. CDR3 region: CASRLQGTITEAFF. In nucleotides, the CDR3 is TGCGCCAGCCGCTTACAGGGTACGATCACTGAAGCTTTCTTT.

V usage is TRBV18 and J usage is TRBJ1-5; no clear D gene. V gave up 3 bases and J gave up 0 bases, with 6 bases separating them. The CDR3 sequence is 14 residues long. The germline V gene encodes CDR1 KGHSH and CDR2 LQKENI. CDR3 amino acids: CASSPGNSNQPQHF. The CDR3 DNA follows: TGTGCCAGCTCACCCGGGAATAGCAATCAGCCCCAGCATTTT.

The V gene is TRBV15, the J gene TRBJ2-5; 9 nucleotides match TRBD2. There are 17 residues in the CDR3. Looked up from germline, CDR1 is LNHNV and CDR2 is YYDKDF (reference sequence). The J segment lost 1 base and the V segment lost 1 base, leaving 7 bases of the junction unmatched. CDR3 sequence: CATSRASGRLLQETQYF. The CDR3 nucleotides are TGTGCCACCAGCAGAGCCAGCGGGAGGCTACTCCAAGAGACCCAGTACTTC.

The V and J genes are TRBV6-6 and TRBJ2-3, with a possible D match to TRBD2 (5 bases). The CDR3 extends over 13 amino acids. The ends were cut back, 2 bases at V and 4 bases at J, with 7 bases in the middle. Germline lookup yields CDR1 MNHNY and CDR2 SVGAGI (reference sequence). CDR3 sequence reads: CASSYDGADTQYF. The CDR3 DNA is TGTGCCAGCAGTTACGACGGGGCAGATACGCAGTATTTT.

CDR3 nucleotides: TGCGCCAGCAGCCAAGAAGGGGGATATACTAACTATGGCTACACCTTC. Its translation is CASSQEGGYTNYGYTF. This sequence joins TRBV4-1 and TRBJ1-2, with TRBD1 as a possible D gene (6 bases). The CDR3 consists of 16 residues. CDR1 and CDR2 (germline): MGHRA, YSYEKL. V dropped 0 bases and J dropped 0 bases, with 11 bases sitting between them.

The rearrangement joins TRBV5-1 to TRBJ1-3; D unresolved. Trimming left V 0 bases short and J 0 bases short, with 10 bases between. Per the germline V gene, CDR1 is SGHRS and CDR2 is YFSETQ. This CDR3 region has 16 residues. CDR3 in amino acids: CASSLGLSDSGNTIYF. The CDR3 region has the DNA TGCGCCAGCAGCTTGGGCTTGTCAGACTCTGGAAACACCATATATTTT.

The chain joins TRBV18 to TRBJ1-4; D gene uncertain. The CDR3 covers 15 residues. Looked up from germline, CDR1 is KGHSH and CDR2 is LQKENI. Trimming stripped 1 base from V and 8 bases from J, with 14 bases between. The CDR3 here is CASSPQSLRKEKLFF. DNA for the CDR3: TGTGCCAGCTCACCACAGTCGCTACGAAAGGAAAAACTGTTTTTT.

This rearrangement joins TRBV27 to TRBJ2-7, with TRBD1 identical over 7 bases. V lost 4 bases, J lost 1 base, and 1 base stayed unmatched. Germline-derived CDR1 and CDR2 are MNHEY and SMNVEV (reference sequence). This CDR3 region has 13 residues. CDR3 loop: CASSWGQSYEQYF. CDR3 DNA sequence: TGTGCCAGCAGTTGGGGACAGTCCTACGAGCAGTACTTC.

The chain recombines TRBV5-1 with TRBJ2-3; D might be TRBD2 (6 bases). CDR3 size: 15 residues. CDR1 SGHRS and CDR2 YFSETQ come from the germline V gene. Trimming took off 5 bases at V and 2 bases at J, with 15 bases between the two ends. CDR3: CASRPTGLITDTQYF. CDR3 coding DNA: TGCGCCAGCAGACCGACGGGACTTATCACAGATACGCAGTATTTT.

The table lists this clone with a few counts. The chain employs TRBV6-1 and TRBJ1-1; D gene ambiguous. Deletions cut 1 base from V and 4 bases from J, with 10 bases between. Germline assignment: CDR1 MNHNS and CDR2 SASEGT. CDR3 length: 14 residues. The CDR3 sequence is CASSEVILVTEAFF. Written as DNA, the CDR3 is TGTGCCAGCAGTGAAGTTATACTTGTCACTGAAGCTTTCTTT.

The gene calls are TRBV11-2 and TRBJ1-2, with D possibly matching TRBD1 (5 bases). The CDR3 loop spans 16 amino acids. The V gene's germline CDR1 is SGHAT and CDR2 FQNNGV. Trimming shortened V by 8 bases and J by 3 bases, and 22 bases separated the two germline ends. The CDR3 region is CASASFVGGGDYGYTF. In DNA, the CDR3 is TGTGCCAGCGCTTCCTTCGTTGGCGGGGGGGACTATGGCTACACCTTC.

This clone has just one count. This rearrangement joins TRBV7-2 to TRBJ2-7; 9 nucleotides match TRBD1. Germline lookup yields CDR1 SGHTA and CDR2 FQGNSA. V gave up 5 bases and J gave up 5 bases; unmatched junction bases: 10. This CDR3 comprises 15 residues. The CDR3 reads CASSLWGQGRNEQYF. DNA of the CDR3: TGTGCCAGCAGCCTTTGGGGACAGGGTAGGAACGAGCAGTACTTC. Full variable domain (remainder filled in from reference TRBV7-2 and TRBJ2-7): GAGVSQSPSNKVTEKGKDVELRCDPISGHTALYWYRQSLGQGLEFLIYFQGNSAPDKSGLPSDRFSAERTGGSVSTLTIQRTQQEDSAVYLCASSLWGQGRNEQYFGPGTRLTVT.

The chain employs TRBV13 and TRBJ2-1; TRBD2 agrees at 15 bases. The CDR3 length is 15 residues. Germline V gives CDR1 PRHDT, CDR2 FYEKMQ (reference sequence). J gave up 7 bases and V 8 bases, and 6 bases lay outside the gene matches. CDR3 sequence (DNA): TGTGCCAGCGGACTAGCGGGAGGGCCATGGAATGAGCAGTTCTTC. Its protein is CASGLAGGPWNEQFF.

The gene calls are TRBV7-6 and TRBJ2-1; TRBD2 might be the D (7 bases). CDR1 SGHVS and CDR2 FNYEAQ come from the germline V gene. Trimming removed 5 bases from V and 4 bases from J, with 18 bases in between. This CDR3 comprises 16 residues. The CDR3 bases are TGTGCCAGCAGCGGCCCTGCGGGGGCCCTTTACAATGAGCAGTTCTTC. Protein: CASSGPAGALYNEQFF.

This clone was seen only once. The gene calls are TRBV28 and TRBJ2-7; TRBD2 aligns across 13 bases. This CDR3 region has 14 residues. Looked up from germline, CDR1 is MDHEN and CDR2 is SYDVKM. The V segment lost 6 bases and the J segment 10 bases; nucleotides outside the gene matches: 9. CDR3 in DNA: TGTGCCAGCAGACCGGGACTAGCGGGATCAGGACAGTACTTC. Its translation: CASRPGLAGSGQYF. The entire variable domain, with the rest obtained from reference TRBV28 and TRBJ2-7, is as follows: DVKVTQSSRYLVKRTGEKVFLECVQDMDHENMFWYRQDPGLGLRLIYFSYDVKMKEKGDIPEGYSVSREKKERFSLILESASTNQTSMYLCASRPGLAGSGQYFGPGTRLTVT.

The rearrangement uses TRBV19 and TRBJ1-2; no firm D call. V gave up 4 bases and J gave up 2 bases, with 8 bases separating them. CDR3 length equals 13 residues. CDR1 LNHDA and CDR2 SQIVND come from the germline V gene (reference sequence). CDR3 region: CASSTCGNYGYTF. DNA for the CDR3: TGTGCCAGTAGTACCTGCGGAAACTATGGCTACACCTTC.

J is TRBJ1-1 and V is TRBV5-4; the D gene is possibly TRBD1 (5 bases). The CDR3 is made up of 15 amino acids. Trimming took 3 bases from V and 5 from J, leaving 17 bases between them. CDR1 and CDR2 from the germline V gene are SGHNT and YYREEE (reference sequence). The CDR3, as DNA: TGTGCCAGCAGCTCCCTCGCGGGGGAGGGGACTGAAGCTTTCTTT. Amino acid sequence: CASSSLAGEGTEAFF.

This clone was observed a handful of times. The V call is TRBV9, the J call TRBJ1-6; 7 bases align to TRBD1. The CDR3 totals 17 residues. Looked up from germline, CDR1 is SGDLS and CDR2 is YYNGEE. With V trimmed by 0 bases and J by 12 bases, 15 bases remained unmatched. The CDR3 region is CASSVGPDRIAGGPLHF. The CDR3, as DNA: TGTGCCAGCAGCGTAGGGCCCGACAGGATCGCAGGGGGACCCCTCCACTTT.

A single count supports this clone. The chain recombines TRBV29-1 with TRBJ1-1; no reliable D call. Per the germline V gene, CDR1 is SQVTM and CDR2 is ANQGSEA. The V and J ends lost 2 bases and 5 bases respectively, with 12 bases between them. The CDR3 runs to 13 residues. CDR3 residues: CSVEISSSTEAFF. CDR3 DNA sequence: TGCAGCGTTGAAATCTCCTCGAGTACTGAAGCTTTCTTT.

Regarding this clone: A read error may account for a junction end that differs from germline. V gene TRBV5-4 combines with J gene TRBJ2-7; perhaps TRBD2 as D (5 bases). The CDR3 sequence is 16 residues long. Germline lookup yields CDR1 SGHNT and CDR2 YYREEE (reference sequence). CDR3 region: CASSQGIGAVTYEQYF. The CDR3 bases are TGCGCCAGCAGCCAAGGAATCGGAGCGGTAACCTACGAGCAGTACTTC.

V and J are TRBV9 and TRBJ2-7, with D possibly being TRBD2 (7 bases). V was clipped by 0 bases and J by 2 bases, with 12 bases between them. CDR3 length: 15 residues. Per germline, CDR1 SGDLS and CDR2 YYNGEE. DNA of the CDR3: TGTGCCAGCAGCGTAGCGGGGGGCTCCGCCTACGAGCAGTACTTC. Translating gives CASSVAGGSAYEQYF.

The chain has TRBV6-4 and TRBJ2-3; D is possibly TRBD2 (6 bases). V was pared by 0 bases and J by 4 bases, with 11 bases between. Germline lookup yields CDR1 MRHNA and CDR2 SNTAGT. The CDR3 is 15 amino acids. The CDR3 DNA reads TGTGCCAGCAGTGACTCGTACGGGAGTCCAGATACGCAGTATTTT. Encoded protein: CASSDSYGSPDTQYF.